The 2 T cell receptor beta chains below all came from one sample that was sequenced in a study of CD8+ T cells in alopecia areata. The sequencing template was cDNA reverse transcribed from extracted RNA. Method: immunoSEQ multiplex PCR; TCRdb's copy keeps in-frame clones and lacks some. The sample lists some 180,000 clones, roughly 56% occurring once. The sample consisted of CD8+ T cells sorted from blood. The source of these receptors is a human donor in good health.

The rearrangement links TRBV6-5 to TRBJ2-3; tentatively, D is TRBD1 (5 bases). The V gene's germline CDR1 is MNHEY and CDR2 SVGAGI. This CDR3 comprises 14 residues. Trimming pared 5 bases from V and 1 base from J, leaving 10 bases between. The chain's CDR3 is CASSPTTGTDTQYF. The DNA of the CDR3 is TGTGCCAGCAGTCCTACGACAGGCACAGATACGCAGTATTTT.

The chain links TRBV27 to TRBJ1-2; weak D call: TRBD1 (5 bases). V lost 3 bases to trimming and J lost 6 bases, with 17 bases between them. CDR1 and CDR2 from the germline V gene are MNHEY and SMNVEV (reference sequence). The CDR3 is made up of 15 amino acids. For the CDR3, the DNA is TGTGCCAGCAGTTTCCGCGGACACTCGGGCGATGGCTACACCTTC. This encodes CASSFRGHSGDGYTF.